A single TCR beta chain is shown here with its context. Its target antigen remains unknown. Qualities for individual bases were not recorded, and no much larger clone is one base off. The record originates from a study of CD4 T cells in relation to SARS-CoV-2 and coronaviruses (dated by TCRdb to about 2021). Study-level background: In the ViraFEST assay, PBMCs were cultured with antigen for 9 to 11 days, after which TCR beta CDR3s were sequenced to identify antigen-specific clonal expansions. The negative reference condition was either a culture with an HIV-1 Nef peptide pool or a culture with no peptide. Using patient-derived lymphoblastoid cell lines, the shared crossreactive spike epitopes were mapped to their HLA restriction. At the level of individual TCR clonotypes, the study evaluated whether memory CD4+ T cells crossreact between the spike proteins of SARS-CoV-2 and those of common cold coronaviruses. The Adaptive Biotechnologies TCR-sequencing kit was used for samples from a few pre-COVID donors and for the naive versus memory experiments, whereas the other data were Illumina-based. Expansion assays from other donors in the study were sequenced with a different, Illumina-based TCR-beta assay. What the authors observed across the whole study: Since the crossreactivity analysis centred on spike protein, crossreactivity against other viral proteins was not assessed. The study was constrained by small numbers of patients and of tested TCRs. No donor contributed both pre-pandemic and post-infection samples, which limited tracing the source of pre-existing responses. Significantly weaker SARS-CoV-2-driven expansion was shown by crossreactive clones than by monoreactive clones, consistent with antigenic imprinting. Memory CD4+ clonotypes crossrecognizing SARS-CoV-2 and at least one common cold coronavirus spike were found in around 65% of donors.

CD4+ T cells from unexposed donors were collected before the COVID-19 pandemic (2011-2018). Following 10 days of culture, the EasySep CD4+ T cell isolation kit was used to isolate CD4+ T cells. As cell number allowed, CD4+ T cells from unexposed donors were tested for reactivity to SARS-CoV-2 S and N and to four common cold coronavirus spike pools. Each well held a few million PBMCs cultured in IMDM containing approximately 5.4% human AB serum and roughly 9.4 IU/ml IL-2. Half of the culture medium was replaced with fresh IL-2-containing medium on days 3 and 7. Each peptide culture condition was generally run in triplicate replicate wells. The leukapheresis product for the unexposed donors was obtained through commercial purchase. Ficoll-Paque PLUS gradient centrifugation was used to isolate PBMCs from leukapheresis product or whole blood. PBMCs were either cryopreserved at -140 degrees C or used fresh in the expansion assay. The QIAamp Micro DNA Kit was used to extract genomic DNA from the CD4+ T cells.

The library was made by the immunoSEQ multiplex PCR assay. Under the source paper's analysis protocol: During preprocessing, nonproductive sequences were removed, along with CDR3s that did not begin with C, did not end with F or W, or were shorter than 7 amino acids. Antigen-specific clonotypes were called with the MANAFEST web app, based on expansion relative to reference and other culture wells. To be counted as positive, a clone had to show significant expansion compared with the reference culture, at an FDR below 0.05, in 2 of 3 replicate wells. A further requirement for positive clones was significant expansion compared with all other tandem wells, along with an odds ratio above 5. CDR3 homology was quantified as pairwise Levenshtein distance, calculated with the stringdist R package after three terminal residues were trimmed from each end. TCRdb obtained this table from immuneACCESS and retained in-frame rearrangements with V and J assigned. These tables miss some clones; where compared with another copy, unresolved V genes account for less than half of the shortfall, and the remainder is unexplained. V, J and clone size were drawn from that table, and D and trimming were deduced from the DNA. Here the sample has approximately 20,000 clones; around three quarters occur a single time. Around 12% of the sample is held by the ten biggest clonotypes.

The CDR3 holds 13 amino acids from the cysteine to the phenylalanine. Only the CDR3 DNA is retained, 39 bases long and in frame from the first base. CDR1 and CDR2 are read off the germline V gene as ENHRY and SYGVKD. V is pruned by 10 bases and J by 5 bases, leaving 10 bases of the junction without a gene match. The TCR was taken from a human donor in good health. The receptor chain draws on TRBV10-3 and TRBJ1-1; 7 central nucleotides agree with TRBD1. Sequenced material: CD4+ T cells from PBMCs, cultured in vitro. The nucleotides are TGTGCCACCTGGGACAGCTTAGGGACTGAAGCTTTCTTT. Translated, this gives CATWDSLGTEAFF.